In its sample, the clone carrying this T cell receptor (beta chain) was seen a few times. Antigen: not known. The germline V gene has CDR1 MNHEY and CDR2 SMNVEV (reference sequence). The CDR3 is 13 residues long. V lost 2 bases and J lost 1, with 5 bases in between. This entry is derived from a study of vaccination effects on CD4 cells after COVID-19. Peptide-pool stimulation followed by sequencing identified expanded antigen-specific CD4+ clonotypes in the ViraFEST assay. It was after nine to eleven days of culture that CD4+ T cells were isolated. Using immunoSEQ multiplex PCR, the repertoire was profiled, and TCRdb retains in-frame clones only, with some absent. Altogether about 31,000 clones are present, about 66% being singletons, with the ten largest covering approximately 27%.

The rearrangement joins TRBV27 to TRBJ1-1; D gene uncertain. The sequence came from a human donor who received a COVID-19 vaccine. The source material was CD4+ T cells from PBMCs cultured with HCoV-229E spike peptides, sampled before COVID-19 vaccination. CDR3 amino acids: CASSLAQNTEAFF. Written as DNA, the CDR3 is TGTGCCAGCAGTTTAGCCCAGAACACTGAAGCTTTCTTT.